The sequence of this TCR beta chain was determined in a study of CD8+ T cells in alopecia areata. Germline V lookup: CDR1 SGHND, CDR2 FRSKSL. The CDR3 has 14 amino acids. With V trimmed by 6 bases and J by 0 bases, 3 bases remained unmatched. The sequencing template was cDNA reverse transcribed from extracted RNA. Produced via immunoSEQ multiplex PCR; TCRdb's table is partial and in-frame only. The sample was found to contain around 100,000 clones, and every one recurs. To note about this clone: The gene names here belong to mouse. The read falls 4 residues short of the CDR3 end, and the missing part is taken from the germline J gene.

The chain has TRBV15 and TRBJ2-3, with 7 bases aligning to TRBD1. Sequenced material: lesional skin. The receptor was derived from a C3H/HeJ mouse with alopecia areata. The strain is characterized by the MHC haplotype H2-k. Here the CDR3 reads CASRTGESAETLYF. CDR3 DNA, as far as it was read: TGTGCCAGCAGAACAGGGGAAAGTGCAGAA.